This T cell receptor beta chain derives from a study of blood T cell repertoires in COVID-19. Study in general: Samples representing acute and convalescent COVID-19 were sourced from the United States, Italy and Spain. PBMCs, B-cell-depleted T cells, or T cells were the source of the cDNA or gDNA that made up the material.

Authors' methods: The assay estimated nucleated cells by amplifying reference gene primers. Only in-frame clones appear in the TCRdb table, and some are missing; sequencing was by immunoSEQ multiplex PCR. V and J calls and clone size are those listed in that table; D and trimming were worked out from the DNA. The table has some 130,000 clones, approximately 78% seen once; the top ten hold 9.5% to 13%. In germline, CDR1 is LGHDT, CDR2 YNNKEL (reference sequence). J gave up 0 bases and V 4 bases, and 6 bases lay outside the gene matches. This CDR3 spans 17 amino acids. This clone was seen just once. The gene calls are TRBV3-1 (or the pseudogene TRBV3-2) and TRBJ2-6, with 7 nucleotides matching TRBD2. This TCR was sampled from a man aged 55 to 70 who had recovered from COVID-19. The material sequenced was peripheral blood. CDR3 sequence reads: CASSPVGGGSGANVLTF. The CDR3 coding sequence is TGTGCCAGCAGCCCTGTTGGCGGGGGCTCTGGGGCCAACGTCCTGACTTTC.